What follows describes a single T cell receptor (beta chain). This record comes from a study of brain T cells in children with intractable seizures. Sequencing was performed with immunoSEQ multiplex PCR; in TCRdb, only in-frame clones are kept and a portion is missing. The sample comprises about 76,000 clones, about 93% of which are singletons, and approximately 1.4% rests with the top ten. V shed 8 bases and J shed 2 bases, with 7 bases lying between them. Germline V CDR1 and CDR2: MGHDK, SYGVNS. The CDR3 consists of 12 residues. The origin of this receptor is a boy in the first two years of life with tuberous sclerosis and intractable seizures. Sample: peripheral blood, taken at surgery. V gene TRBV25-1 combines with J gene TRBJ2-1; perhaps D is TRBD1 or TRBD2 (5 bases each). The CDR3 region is CASRDPYNEQFF. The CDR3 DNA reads TGTGCCAGCCGGGACCCCTACAATGAGCAGTTCTTC.